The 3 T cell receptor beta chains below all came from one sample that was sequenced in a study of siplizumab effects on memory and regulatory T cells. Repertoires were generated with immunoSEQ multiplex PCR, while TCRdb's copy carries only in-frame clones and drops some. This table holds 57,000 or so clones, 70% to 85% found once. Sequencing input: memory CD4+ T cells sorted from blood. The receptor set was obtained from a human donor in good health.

CDR3 DNA: TGTGCCAGCAGCTTAGGACCCGGGGAGCTGTTTTTT. It translates to CASSLGPGELFF. The gene calls are TRBV7-9 and TRBJ2-2; no clear D gene. Trimming removed 1 base at V and 6 bases at J, with 3 bases between. The CDR3 consists of 12 residues. The germline CDR1 and CDR2 sequences are SEHNR and FQNEAQ (reference sequence).

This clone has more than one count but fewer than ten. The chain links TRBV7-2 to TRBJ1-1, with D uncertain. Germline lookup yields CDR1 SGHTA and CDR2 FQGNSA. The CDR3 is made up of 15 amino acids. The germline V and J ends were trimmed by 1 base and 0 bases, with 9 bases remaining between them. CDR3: CASSLVGFMNTEAFF. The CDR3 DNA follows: TGTGCCAGCAGCTTAGTCGGGTTCATGAACACTGAAGCTTTCTTT.

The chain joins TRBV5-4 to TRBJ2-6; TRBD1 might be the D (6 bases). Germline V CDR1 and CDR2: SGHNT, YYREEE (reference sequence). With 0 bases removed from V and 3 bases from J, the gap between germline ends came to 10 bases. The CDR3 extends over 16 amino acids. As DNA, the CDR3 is TGTGCCAGCAGCTTGGACAGGGCAGGTGGGGCCAACGTCCTGACTTTC. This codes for CASSLDRAGGANVLTF. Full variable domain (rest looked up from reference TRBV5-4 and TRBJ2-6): ETGVTQSPTHLIKTRGQQVTLRCSSQSGHNTVSWYQQALGQGPQFIFQYYREEENGRGNFPPRFSGLQFPNYSSELNVNALELDDSALYLCASSLDRAGGANVLTFGAGSRLTVL.